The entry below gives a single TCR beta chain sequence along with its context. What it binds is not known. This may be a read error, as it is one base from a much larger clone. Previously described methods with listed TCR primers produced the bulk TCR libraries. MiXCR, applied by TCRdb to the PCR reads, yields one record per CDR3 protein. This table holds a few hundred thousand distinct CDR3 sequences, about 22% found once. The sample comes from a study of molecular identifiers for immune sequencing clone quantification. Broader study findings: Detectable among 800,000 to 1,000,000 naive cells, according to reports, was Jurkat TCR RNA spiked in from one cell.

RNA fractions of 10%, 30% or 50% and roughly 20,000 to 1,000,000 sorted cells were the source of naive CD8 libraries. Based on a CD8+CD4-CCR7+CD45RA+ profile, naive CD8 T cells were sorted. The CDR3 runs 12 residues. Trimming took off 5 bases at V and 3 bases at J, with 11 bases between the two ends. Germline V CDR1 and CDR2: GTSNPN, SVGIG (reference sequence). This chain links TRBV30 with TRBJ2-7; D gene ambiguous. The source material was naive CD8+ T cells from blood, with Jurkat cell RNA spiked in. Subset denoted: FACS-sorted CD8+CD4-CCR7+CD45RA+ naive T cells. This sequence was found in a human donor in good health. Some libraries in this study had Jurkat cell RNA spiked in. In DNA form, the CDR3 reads TGTGCCTGGGGTAAGGAGAGCTACGAGCAGTACTTC. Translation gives CAWGKESYEQYF.